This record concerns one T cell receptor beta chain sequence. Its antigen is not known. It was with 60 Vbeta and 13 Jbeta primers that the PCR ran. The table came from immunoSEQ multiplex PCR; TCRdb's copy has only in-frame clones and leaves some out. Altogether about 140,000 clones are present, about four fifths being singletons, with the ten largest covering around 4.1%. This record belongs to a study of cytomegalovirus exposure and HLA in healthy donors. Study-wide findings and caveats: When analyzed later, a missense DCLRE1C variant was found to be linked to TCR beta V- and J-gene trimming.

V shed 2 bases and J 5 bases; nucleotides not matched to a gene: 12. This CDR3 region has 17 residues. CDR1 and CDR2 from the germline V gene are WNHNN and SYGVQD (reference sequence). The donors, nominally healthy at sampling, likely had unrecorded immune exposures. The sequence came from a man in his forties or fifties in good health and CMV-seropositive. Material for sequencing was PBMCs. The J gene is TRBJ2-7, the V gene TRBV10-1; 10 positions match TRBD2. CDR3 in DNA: TGCGCCAGCAGTGAGGGAATAGCGGGAGGTCGTCGAAACGAGCAGTACTTC. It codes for CASSEGIAGGRRNEQYF.